This T cell receptor (beta chain) came from a study of T cell repertoires in cytomegalovirus infection. Study as a whole: HLA-B-restricted CMV epitopes that are well studied were used alongside recently identified HLA-C-restricted ones. CMV infection together with matching HLA type was indicated by public TCR beta signatures.

This clonotype was detected a few times. The antigen is undetermined. Study conclusions and caveats: Totalled public TCR beta family frequency picked out people who carried CMV plus the relevant HLA.

The V gene's germline CDR1 is LGHNA and CDR2 YSLEER. V lost 0 bases, J lost 8 bases, and 12 bases stayed unmatched. There are 17 residues in the CDR3. A single record per CDR3 protein comes from TCRdb applying MiXCR to the reads. This sample carries roughly 120,000 distinct CDR3 sequences, approximately 30% of them seen once, and the ten largest clones take 58%. This TCR derives from a human donor in good health (CMV status not recorded). Some clones in this sample may be carry-over from other donors' samples. The sample consisted of CD8+ T cells from cultured PBMCs, taken from culture after CMV antigen stimulation. V is TRBV4-3 and J is TRBJ1-2; 10 bases are a match to TRBD1. The CDR3 loop reads CASSQDPETGGRRGYTF. CDR3 DNA: TGCGCCAGCAGCCAAGATCCGGAGACAGGGGGCCGACGCGGCTACACCTTC.